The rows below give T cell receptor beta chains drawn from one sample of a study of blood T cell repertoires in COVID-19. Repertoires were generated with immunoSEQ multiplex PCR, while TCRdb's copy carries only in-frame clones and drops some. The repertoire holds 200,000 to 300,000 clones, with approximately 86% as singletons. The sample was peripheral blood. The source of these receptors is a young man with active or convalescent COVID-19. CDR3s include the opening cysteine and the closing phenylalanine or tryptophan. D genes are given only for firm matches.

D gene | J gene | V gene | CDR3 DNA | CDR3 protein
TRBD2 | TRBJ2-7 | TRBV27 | TGTGCCAGCAGTTTGGGTCGGGAGGGGCACGAGCAGTACTTC | CASSLGREGHEQYF
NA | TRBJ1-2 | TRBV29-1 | TGCAGCGTTACCTTGGCAGCAGGGAATGTTTACACCTTC | CSVTLAAGNVYTF
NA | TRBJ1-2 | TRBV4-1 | TGCGCCAGCCGTTCTTCTTCGTATGGCTACACCTTC | CASRSSSYGYTF
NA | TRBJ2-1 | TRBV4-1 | TGCGCCAGCAGCCAAGTGCTGACGGGGTACAATGAGCAGTTCTTC | CASSQVLTGYNEQFF
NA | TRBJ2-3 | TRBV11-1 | TGTGCCAGCAGCTTAGTAATAAGCGCGGATACGCAGTATTTT | CASSLVISADTQYF
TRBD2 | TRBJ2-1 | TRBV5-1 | TGCGCCAGCAGCACAGAACTAGCGGGGGTGAGCTCCTACAATGAGCAGTTCTTC | CASSTELAGVSSYNEQFF
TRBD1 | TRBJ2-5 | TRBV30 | TGTGCCTGGAGGGCCCGAGGACAGGCCCAAGAGACCCAGTACTTC | CAWRARGQAQETQYF
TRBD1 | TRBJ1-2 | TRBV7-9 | TGTGCCAGCAGCCCGACAGGGGGCGGCCTCTATGGCTACACCTTC | CASSPTGGGLYGYTF
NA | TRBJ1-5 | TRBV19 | TGTGCCAGTAGTATTCAAGGGGAAGTGAGTAATCAGCCCCAGCATTTT | CASSIQGEVSNQPQHF
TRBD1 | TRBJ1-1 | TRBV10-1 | TGCGCCAGCAGTGCCCGGGACAGGGGATCTATTGAAGCTTTCTTT | CASSARDRGSIEAFF
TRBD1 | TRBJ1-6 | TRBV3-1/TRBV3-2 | TGTGCCAGCAGCTTAGGACAGGACAATTCACCCCTCCACTTT | CASSLGQDNSPLHF